What follows are 6 T cell receptor beta chains derived from one specimen sequenced in a study of identical twins. One entry per CDR3 protein results from TCRdb running MiXCR on the 5' RACE reads. The sample holds about 220,000 distinct CDR3 sequences; approximately 9% are singletons and the top ten take 5.1%. Sequenced sample: memory (CD45RO+) T cells sorted from blood. These receptors all come from a woman aged 18-29 years in good health.

Ten or more counts support this clonotype. J is TRBJ2-7 and V is TRBV12-3 or TRBV12-4; D possibly corresponds to TRBD1 (6 bases). V lost 4 bases and J lost 0, with 13 bases in between. The CDR3 is 15 amino acids. CDR3 bases: TGTGCCAGCAGTTCCAGGGGCATTGGCTCCTACGAGCAGTACTTC. As protein: CASSSRGIGSYEQYF.

The chain links TRBV5-1 to TRBJ1-2; unclear D gene. The germline V gene encodes CDR1 SGHRS and CDR2 YFSETQ. Trimming took 4 bases from V and 0 from J, leaving 13 bases between them. This CDR3 is built from 15 residues. The CDR3, as DNA: TGCGCCAGCAGCCCCCCTGGTGCTTCTAACTATGGCTACACCTTC. Its protein is CASSPPGASNYGYTF. Complete variable domain (other parts from reference TRBV5-1 and TRBJ1-2): KAGVTQTPRYLIKTRGQQVTLSCSPISGHRSVSWYQQTPGQGLQFLFEYFSETQRNKGNFPGRFSGRQFSNSRSEMNVSTLELGDSALYLCASSPPGASNYGYTFGSGTRLTVV.

This clonotype has a count of ten or more. The rearrangement uses TRBV5-1 and TRBJ2-5; a possible D gene is TRBD2 (5 bases). The CDR3 has 14 amino acids. Trimming removed 1 base from V and 7 bases from J, with 14 bases in between. Germline V gives CDR1 SGHRS, CDR2 YFSETQ. CDR3 protein: CASSLNRMEATQYF. The CDR3 nucleotides read TGCGCCAGCAGCTTGAACAGAATGGAGGCGACCCAGTACTTC.

This clonotype has more than one count but fewer than ten. The genes are TRBV7-2 and TRBJ2-3; D gene unclear. V dropped 0 bases and J dropped 1 base, with 8 bases sitting between them. Germline-derived CDR1 and CDR2 are SGHTA and FQGNSA. The CDR3 loop spans 15 amino acids. Here the CDR3 reads CASSLARLGTDTQYF. For the CDR3, the DNA is TGTGCCAGCAGCTTAGCGAGGTTAGGCACAGATACGCAGTATTTT. Filled out from reference TRBV7-2 and TRBJ2-3, the complete variable domain reads GAGVSQSPSNKVTEKGKDVELRCDPISGHTALYWYRQSLGQGLEFLIYFQGNSAPDKSGLPSDRFSAERTGGSVSTLTIQRTQQEDSAVYLCASSLARLGTDTQYFGPGTRLTVL.

The table lists this clonotype with a few counts. The chain employs TRBV20-1 and TRBJ1-2; D gene unclear. Germline V gene sequence: CDR1 DFQATT, CDR2 SNEGSKA (reference sequence). V was trimmed by 6 bases and J by 4 bases, leaving 9 bases between them. The CDR3 loop spans 11 amino acids. CDR3 loop: CSAGVGYGYTF. The CDR3 DNA follows: TGCAGTGCCGGGGTTGGCTATGGCTACACCTTC.

This clonotype was seen at least ten times. This chain joins TRBV20-1 and TRBJ1-3; D call uncertain. The CDR3 length is 15 residues. CDR1 is DFQATT and CDR2 is SNEGSKA in the germline V gene (reference sequence). V was shortened by 0 bases and J by 0 bases, with 9 bases between the two germline ends. CDR3 sequence: CSARDRTSSGNTIYF. In nucleotides, the CDR3 is TGCAGTGCTAGAGATCGTACATCCTCTGGAAACACCATATATTTT.